Shown below are 24 T cell receptor beta chains from a single sample sequenced in a study of blood T cells in healthy people across ages. The use of a sample-barcoded 5' primer and a J-beta primer mix characterized a second PCR of roughly 6 to 11 cycles. Via MiXCR, TCRdb re-called the 5' RACE reads, giving one row per CDR3 protein. The sample lists some 920,000 distinct CDR3 sequences, about 53% occurring once. The sequencing sample was made of blood. These receptors all stem from a woman aged 55 to 70 in good health.

The chain is built from TRBV27 and TRBJ1-1; tentatively, D is TRBD1 (5 bases). CDR3 length: 14 amino acids. The V gene lost 3 bases and the J gene lost 1 base, with 9 bases spanning the gap. In germline, CDR1 is MNHEY, CDR2 SMNVEV (reference sequence). CDR3 in amino acids: CASSFFGANTEAFF. In DNA, the CDR3 is TGTGCCAGCAGTTTCTTCGGGGCGAACACTGAAGCTTTCTTT.

V is TRBV5-1 and J is TRBJ2-1, with a tentative D call TRBD1 (5 bases). Looked up from germline, CDR1 is SGHRS and CDR2 is YFSETQ. This CDR3 comprises 15 residues. V lost 0 bases and J 5 bases, leaving 12 bases between the germline ends. This CDR3 is CASSLERQSHNEQFF. Here the CDR3 DNA reads TGCGCCAGCAGCTTGGAACGACAGAGCCACAATGAGCAGTTCTTC.

The table lists this clonotype with a few counts. The CDR3 DNA follows: TGTGCCAGCAGTGAGCCCGAGGGCAGCTCCTATAATTCACCCCTCCACTTT. Residues: CASSEPEGSSYNSPLHF. The chain joins TRBV25-1 to TRBJ1-6, with D hard to call. CDR3 length: 17 residues. Germline CDR1 MGHDK, CDR2 SYGVNS. V was pared by 3 bases and J by 0 bases, with 12 bases between.

Note on this clonotype: Since a much larger clone is just one base distant, this may be a read error. The chain carries TRBV29-1 and TRBJ2-5; weak D call: TRBD1 (6 bases). The J call may not be correct, given that the DNA end is closer to TRBJ2-7. The CDR3 sequence is 12 residues long. CDR1 and CDR2 (germline): SQVTM, ANQGSEA. The CDR3 loop is CSAEEQGDEQYF. The CDR3 coding sequence is TGCAGCGCTGAAGAACAGGGTGACGAGCAGTACTTC.

In this sample, this clonotype turned up once. The CDR3 bases are TGTGCCAGCCTAAGGGCGGGCAGCACAGATACGCAGTATTTT. This translates into CASLRAGSTDTQYF. The rearrangement uses TRBV28 and TRBJ2-3; perhaps TRBD2 as D (5 bases). Germline CDR1 is MDHEN and CDR2 is SYDVKM. V lost 8 bases and J lost 0, with 12 bases in between. CDR3 length: 14 residues.

The chain is built from TRBV5-1 and TRBJ2-3, with TRBD1 as a possible D gene (5 bases). Germline V CDR1 and CDR2: SGHRS, YFSETQ. The CDR3 consists of 14 residues. Trimming removed 7 bases at V and 0 bases at J, with 12 bases between. This CDR3 reads CASVKGPSTDTQYF. The CDR3 DNA reads as TGCGCCAGCGTCAAGGGGCCCAGCACAGATACGCAGTATTTT. The full variable domain, rest sourced from reference TRBV5-1 and TRBJ2-3, is KAGVTQTPRYLIKTRGQQVTLSCSPISGHRSVSWYQQTPGQGLQFLFEYFSETQRNKGNFPGRFSGRQFSNSRSEMNVSTLELGDSALYLCASVKGPSTDTQYFGPGTRLTVL.

This chain uses TRBV3-1 with TRBJ2-7; D might be TRBD2 (6 bases). V was pared by 5 bases and J by 7 bases, with 24 bases between. This CDR3 has 16 amino acids. Germline V gene data show CDR1 as LGHDT and CDR2 as YNNKEL (reference sequence). The CDR3 sequence is CASSFGTSTVGREQYF. CDR3 DNA sequence: TGTGCCAGCAGCTTCGGGACTTCAACCGTGGGCCGAGAGCAGTACTTC.

The rearrangement joins TRBV15 to TRBJ2-4, with 13 bases lining up with TRBD2. The CDR3 is 18 residues long. V was clipped by 1 base and J by 3 bases; unmatched bases: 6. CDR1 LNHNV and CDR2 YYDKDF come from the germline V gene (reference sequence). CDR3 sequence reads: CATSRGLAGGSVKNIQYF. The CDR3 bases are TGTGCCACCAGCAGAGGACTAGCGGGAGGTTCAGTCAAAAACATTCAGTACTTC. Using reference TRBV15 and TRBJ2-4 for the parts outside the CDR3, the full variable domain is DAMVIQNPRYQVTQFGKPVTLSCSQTLNHNVMYWYQQKSSQAPKLLFHYYDKDFNNEADTPDNFQSRRPNTSFCFLDIRSPGLGDTAMYLCATSRGLAGGSVKNIQYFGAGTRLSVL.

The chain links TRBV2 to TRBJ2-1; D remains ambiguous. Trimming pared 7 bases from V and 5 bases from J, leaving 15 bases between. Germline V gene lookup returns CDR1 SNHLY and CDR2 FYNNEI. The CDR3 length is 14 residues. In DNA, the CDR3 is TGTGCCAGCACCCGACTGGCGAATAACAATGAGCAGTTCTTC. It specifies CASTRLANNNEQFF.

The rearrangement links TRBV5-6 to TRBJ1-5; 7 bases fit TRBD1. The V gene's germline CDR1 is SGHDT and CDR2 YYEEEE. The CDR3 spans 16 residues. J was trimmed by 6 bases and V by 2 bases; bases with no gene match: 11. In DNA, the CDR3 is TGTGCCAGCAGCTTATCTGGGGACAGCTCCTCTCAGCCCCAGCATTTT. This sequence encodes CASSLSGDSSSQPQHF.

The gene calls are TRBV25-1 and TRBJ1-5; D ambiguous. V was clipped by 3 bases and J by 7 bases, with 7 bases between them. CDR3 length equals 12 residues. Germline CDR1 MGHDK, CDR2 SYGVNS. CDR3 in amino acids: CASSDSGQPQHF. The CDR3 nucleotides are TGTGCCAGCAGTGACAGCGGGCAGCCCCAGCATTTT. Using reference TRBV25-1 and TRBJ1-5 for the parts outside the CDR3, the full variable domain is EADIYQTPRYLVIGTGKKITLECSQTMGHDKMYWYQQDPGMELHLIHYSYGVNSTEKGDLSSESTVSRIRTEHFPLTLESARPSHTSQYLCASSDSGQPQHFGDGTRLSIL.

This chain connects TRBV15 to TRBJ2-7; perhaps D is TRBD1 or TRBD2 (5 bases each). Germline V gives CDR1 LNHNV, CDR2 YYDKDF (reference sequence). The CDR3 covers 14 residues. Between the trimmed V and J ends, which lost 6 bases and 0 bases, there was a span of 12 bases. CDR3 loop: CATREGTSSYEQYF. In DNA form, the CDR3 reads TGTGCCACCAGAGAGGGGACGAGCTCCTACGAGCAGTACTTC.

The rearrangement joins TRBV2 to TRBJ2-3, with TRBD2 matching 10 bases. The V gene's germline CDR1 is SNHLY and CDR2 FYNNEI. The CDR3 covers 13 residues. J lost 2 bases, V lost 9 bases, and 2 bases had no gene match. CDR3 in amino acids: CARLAGNTDTQYF. CDR3 in DNA: TGTGCCAGACTAGCGGGGAACACAGATACGCAGTATTTT.

The V and J genes are TRBV29-1 and TRBJ2-3; no firm D call. Trimming cost V 1 base and J 6 bases, with 8 bases left between them. Germline V gene data show CDR1 as SQVTM and CDR2 as ANQGSEA. There are 12 residues in the CDR3. CDR3 protein: CSVEGIVDTQYF. CDR3 bases: TGCAGCGTTGAAGGTATAGTCGATACGCAGTATTTT.

Only a few counts were recorded for this clonotype. The chain is built from TRBV4-2 and TRBJ1-6; D not resolved. The CDR3 contains 15 residues. The ends were cut back, 0 bases at V and 14 bases at J, with 17 bases in the middle. In germline, CDR1 is LGHNA, CDR2 YNFKEQ. The CDR3 is CASSQDRGPKSTLHF. DNA for the CDR3: TGTGCCAGCAGCCAAGATCGTGGACCAAAATCAACCCTCCACTTT.

The chain has TRBV11-2 and TRBJ2-4; TRBD1 or TRBD2 may be the D gene (6 bases each). The CDR3 spans 14 residues. From germline, CDR1 is SGHAT and CDR2 FQNNGV. Trimming took off 6 bases at V and 9 bases at J, with 18 bases between the two ends. CDR3 in DNA: TGTGCCAGCAGTTTGGGGGGCGCGTTTAGCATTCAGTACTTC. Its translation is CASSLGGAFSIQYF.

The J gene is TRBJ2-1, the V gene TRBV9; D remains unclear. The CDR3 covers 13 residues. In germline, CDR1 is SGDLS, CDR2 YYNGEE. V was cut by 0 bases and J by 7 bases, with 8 bases left in between. The CDR3 protein is CASSVAPRNEQFF. CDR3 nucleotides: TGTGCCAGCAGCGTAGCTCCGCGTAATGAGCAGTTCTTC. Complete variable domain (other parts from reference TRBV9 and TRBJ2-1): DSGVTQTPKHLITATGQRVTLRCSPRSGDLSVYWYQQSLDQGLQFLIQYYNGEERAKGNILERFSAQQFPDLHSELNLSSLELGDSALYFCASSVAPRNEQFFGPGTRLTVL.

CDR3 in amino acids: CASSGFPGRPSGGANVLTF. CDR3 in DNA: TGTGCCAGCAGTGGGTTCCCTGGCAGGCCCTCGGGTGGGGCCAACGTCCTGACTTTC. This sequence joins TRBV2 and TRBJ2-6; no definite D call. This CDR3 is built from 19 residues. V was shortened by 4 bases and J by 3 bases, with 22 bases between the two germline ends. Per the germline V gene, CDR1 is SNHLY and CDR2 is FYNNEI.

The V and J genes are TRBV12-3 or TRBV12-4 and TRBJ2-7, with D tentatively TRBD1 or TRBD2 (5 bases each). The J call may be mistaken, given a closer DNA end match to TRBJ2-5. The CDR3 loop spans 15 amino acids. The CDR3: CASSTVGEPRETQYF. CDR3 nucleotide sequence: TGTGCCAGCAGCACCGTGGGGGAGCCGAGGGAGACCCAGTACTTC.

This chain connects TRBV9 to TRBJ1-2; no definite D call. With 2 bases removed from V and 0 bases from J, the gap between germline ends came to 2 bases. There are 12 residues in the CDR3. Germline CDR1 SGDLS, CDR2 YYNGEE. CDR3 amino acids: CASSVPNYGYTF. CDR3 in DNA: TGTGCCAGCAGCGTTCCTAACTATGGCTACACCTTC. The complete variable domain, with remaining parts taken from reference TRBV9 and TRBJ1-2, reads DSGVTQTPKHLITATGQRVTLRCSPRSGDLSVYWYQQSLDQGLQFLIQYYNGEERAKGNILERFSAQQFPDLHSELNLSSLELGDSALYFCASSVPNYGYTFGSGTRLTVV.

This clonotype was seen a few times. The V and J genes are TRBV5-1 and TRBJ1-6; TRBD1 is a possible D gene (5 bases). The CDR3 spans 14 residues. V was clipped by 0 bases and J by 7 bases, with 8 bases between them. In germline, CDR1 is SGHRS, CDR2 YFSETQ. The CDR3 loop reads CASSLGDGNSPLHF. The CDR3 DNA reads as TGCGCCAGCAGCTTGGGGGACGGGAATTCACCCCTCCACTTT. Supplemented by reference TRBV5-1 and TRBJ1-6, the full variable domain reads KAGVTQTPRYLIKTRGQQVTLSCSPISGHRSVSWYQQTPGQGLQFLFEYFSETQRNKGNFPGRFSGRQFSNSRSEMNVSTLELGDSALYLCASSLGDGNSPLHFGNGTRLTVT.

Of note for this clonotype: One end of the junction fails to match germline, which may point to a read error. The CDR3 DNA reads TGTGCCAGCAGCTTGGAGCTAGCGGGAGCCAATAAGCAGTTCTTC. It translates to CASSLELAGANKQFF. J is TRBJ2-1 and V is TRBV5-5; TRBD2 matches 10 bases. Germline assignment: CDR1 SGHKS and CDR2 YYEKEE (reference sequence). The CDR3 extends over 15 amino acids.

This clonotype was counted between two and nine times. This sequence joins TRBV7-2 and TRBJ2-5; 8 bases match TRBD2. The better agreement between TRBJ2-7 and the DNA end casts doubt on the J call. CDR3 size: 15 residues. Looked up from germline, CDR1 is SGHTA and CDR2 is FQGNSA. This CDR3 reads CASSLSPSGRSEQYF. The CDR3 bases are TGTGCCAGCAGCTTGAGTCCCAGCGGGAGATCCGAGCAGTACTTC.

The genes are TRBV30 and TRBJ1-2; weak D call: TRBD1 (5 bases). Germline V gene data show CDR1 as GTSNPN and CDR2 as SVGIG (reference sequence). Trimming shortened V by 2 bases and J by 4 bases, and 11 bases separated the two germline ends. This CDR3 region has 13 residues. CDR3 loop: CAWSHRGIYGYTF. CDR3 nucleotides: TGTGCCTGGAGTCACCGGGGGATCTATGGCTACACCTTC.